The 21 T cell receptor beta chains below were found in one sample sequenced in a study of molecular identifiers for immune sequencing clone quantification. TCRdb re-called the PCR reads through MiXCR, storing one row per CDR3 protein. This table has just under 650,000 distinct CDR3 sequences, roughly 21% appearing once. The sequenced sample consisted of naive CD8+ T cells from blood, with Jurkat cell RNA spiked in. Subset given: FACS-sorted CD8+CD4-CCR7+CD45RA+ naive T cells. The receptor source for this set is a human donor in good health. Some libraries in this study had Jurkat cell RNA spiked in.

This CDR3 is CASSYLGTGVSAPPRNEQFF. The CDR3 bases are TGTGCCAGCAGTTACCTCGGGACAGGGGTTAGCGCACCTCCACGCAATGAGCAGTTCTTC. The chain recombines TRBV6-5 with TRBJ2-1, with 10 bases identical to TRBD1. The CDR3 sequence is 20 residues long. V was clipped by 2 bases and J by 6 bases; unmatched bases: 19. CDR1 and CDR2 from the germline V gene are MNHEY and SVGAGI.

This clonotype was seen repeatedly, ten times or more. This chain uses TRBV12-3 or TRBV12-4 with TRBJ1-4, with no clear D. The CDR3 covers 15 residues. Between the trimmed V and J ends, which lost 6 bases and 0 bases, there was a span of 11 bases. The CDR3 DNA reads as TGTGCCAGCAGCTTTCCCCGGGCAACTAATGAAAAACTGTTTTTT. Protein product: CASSFPRATNEKLFF.

This clonotype came up many times. CDR3 DNA sequence: TGTGCCAGTAGACCGGGGACCCTAGACTATGGCTACACCTTC. Amino acid sequence: CASRPGTLDYGYTF. The rearrangement links TRBV18 to TRBJ1-2; possible D gene TRBD1, 5 bases. Germline loops: CDR1 KGHSH, CDR2 LQKENI. The germline V and J ends were trimmed by 9 bases and 3 bases, with 17 bases remaining between them. The CDR3 consists of 14 residues.

The V and J genes are TRBV3-1 and TRBJ2-5, with a weak D call TRBD2 (7 bases). The CDR3 runs to 14 residues. In germline, CDR1 is LGHDT, CDR2 YNNKEL (reference sequence). V was clipped by 6 bases and J by 2 bases, with 13 bases between them. The CDR3 DNA reads TGTGCCAGCAGAGGGGGACTATCTCAAGAGACCCAGTACTTC. Translated, it gives CASRGGLSQETQYF.

On this clonotype: This clone may be a read error of a much larger clone one base away. The chain is built from TRBV4-3 and TRBJ2-7, with D perhaps TRBD1 or TRBD2 (5 bases each). Germline V gene sequence: CDR1 LGHNA, CDR2 YSLEER. The CDR3 covers 15 residues. CDR3 residues: CTSSQDRGSGWEQYF. In nucleotides, the CDR3 is TGCACCAGCAGCCAAGATCGCGGGTCAGGGTGGGAGCAGTACTTC.

This clonotype was recorded a few times. CDR3 protein: CASSFGLAGDNEQFF. CDR3 bases: TGTGCCAGCAGCTTCGGACTAGCGGGAGATAATGAGCAGTTCTTC. V usage is TRBV9 and J usage is TRBJ2-1; TRBD2 matches at 13 bases. The CDR3 covers 15 residues. CDR1 and CDR2 (germline): SGDLS, YYNGEE. Losses at the gene ends were 4 bases for V and 7 bases for J; bases not matched to a gene: 5.

In its sample, this clonotype was seen many times. The genes are TRBV5-1 and TRBJ2-1; D is unresolved. The CDR3 is made up of 15 amino acids. The V end was cut by 0 bases, the J end by 6 bases, with 13 bases between. The V gene's germline CDR1 is SGHRS and CDR2 YFSETQ. The CDR3 is CASSLAPNGGNEQFF. The CDR3 bases are TGCGCCAGCAGCTTGGCTCCGAACGGCGGCAATGAGCAGTTCTTC.

Only a few counts were recorded for this clonotype. The chain employs TRBV11-2 and TRBJ2-2; D gene ambiguous. Deletions cut 0 bases from V and 3 bases from J, with 14 bases between. This CDR3 has 17 amino acids. Germline V gene sequence: CDR1 SGHAT, CDR2 FQNNGV. CDR3 bases: TGTGCCAGCAGCTTAGATAGCCCAAACCCCTACACCGGGGAGCTGTTTTTT. Residues: CASSLDSPNPYTGELFF.

This clonotype was observed a few times. The chain carries TRBV2 and TRBJ1-5; 7 nucleotides match TRBD1. V trimming: 4 bases; J trimming: 4 bases; junction bases outside the gene matches: 13. This CDR3 has 17 amino acids. The germline V gene has CDR1 SNHLY and CDR2 FYNNEI. The CDR3 DNA reads TGTGCCAGCAGTGTAGCAGGTTACAGGGGTCAGAATCAGCCCCAGCATTTT. Amino acid sequence: CASSVAGYRGQNQPQHF.

Many counts were recorded for this clonotype. The J gene is TRBJ1-1, the V gene TRBV4-3, with D hard to call. This CDR3 spans 14 amino acids. V was shortened by 0 bases and J by 3 bases, with 8 bases between the two germline ends. The V gene's germline CDR1 is LGHNA and CDR2 YSLEER. In nucleotides, the CDR3 is TGCGCCAGCAGCCAAGATCGCAGCTACACTGAAGCTTTCTTT. Its translation is CASSQDRSYTEAFF.

This clonotype was picked up many times. V and J are TRBV30 and TRBJ2-7; unclear D gene. V dropped 2 bases and J dropped 7 bases, with 9 bases sitting between them. From germline, CDR1 is GTSNPN and CDR2 SVGIG (reference sequence). This CDR3 is 11 amino acids long. The CDR3 is CAWSHTLEQYF. The CDR3 DNA is TGTGCCTGGAGTCATACGCTGGAGCAGTACTTC.

This clonotype has a count of ten or more. V gene TRBV29-1 combines with J gene TRBJ1-1; D is unresolved. The CDR3 is 10 residues long. Per germline, CDR1 SQVTM and CDR2 ANQGSEA. Trimming cost V 6 bases and J 8 bases, with 10 bases left between them. The CDR3 loop is CSVAVNEAFF. The CDR3 DNA reads as TGCAGCGTGGCCGTAAACGAAGCTTTCTTT.

As regards this clonotype: A much larger clone lies a single base off, so this may be a read error. The CDR3 ends on some other residue instead of the conserved phenylalanine or tryptophan, so this is likely a read error. The rearrangement links TRBV28 to TRBJ1-6; the match to TRBD1 covers 7 bases. The germline gives CDR1 MDHEN, CDR2 SYDVKM. After removal of 2 bases from V and 7 bases from J, the junction contained 8 bases not matched to a gene. The CDR3 runs to 16 residues. CDR3 coding DNA: TGTGCCAGCAGTTTAGATGTGGGACAGCGAAATTCACCCCTCCACCTT. Translating it yields CASSLDVGQRNSPLHL.

This clonotype appeared many times. In DNA form, the CDR3 reads TGTGCCAGCAGCCTCGCGTTTGGGGGCACAGATACGCAGTATTTT. Protein sequence: CASSLAFGGTDTQYF. The chain joins TRBV7-9 to TRBJ2-3; no definite D call. CDR3 length: 15 residues. Per germline, CDR1 SEHNR and CDR2 FQNEAQ (reference sequence). V was shortened by 5 bases and J by 1 base, with 13 bases between the two germline ends.

This clonotype was picked up many times. The chain couples TRBV6-5 to TRBJ2-5; D gene uncertain. Germline-derived CDR1 and CDR2 are MNHEY and SVGAGI. This CDR3 region has 14 residues. The V gene lost 6 bases and the J gene lost 2 bases, with 13 bases spanning the gap. DNA for the CDR3: TGTGCCAGCAGAGTTTTTACGAAGCAAGAGACCCAGTACTTC. Encoded protein: CASRVFTKQETQYF.

This clonotype has a handful of counts. This chain connects TRBV19 to TRBJ1-3; unclear D gene. Trimming left V 6 bases short and J 0 bases short, with 12 bases between. The CDR3 contains 15 residues. Germline V gene lookup returns CDR1 LNHDA and CDR2 SQIVND (reference sequence). The CDR3 loop reads CASRDMESSGNTIYF. For the CDR3, the DNA is TGTGCCAGTAGAGATATGGAGAGCTCTGGAAACACCATATATTTT.

Note on this clonotype: Just one base apart from a much larger clone, this may be a read error. The chain joins TRBV25-1 to TRBJ2-1; 8 bases are a match to TRBD1. The trim removed 11 bases at V and 6 bases at J, leaving 6 bases unmatched. From germline, CDR1 is MGHDK and CDR2 SYGVNS. There are 12 residues in the CDR3. CDR3: CAGWDRPNEQFF. Here the CDR3 DNA reads TGTGCCGGCTGGGACAGGCCCAATGAGCAGTTCTTC.

The chain combines TRBV7-8 with TRBJ1-1; D may be TRBD1 (5 bases). V gave up 2 bases and J gave up 0 bases, with 16 bases separating them. Looked up from germline, CDR1 is SGHVS and CDR2 is FQNEAQ. The length of the CDR3 is 17 residues. The CDR3 loop is CASSLNRDGALNTEAFF. The CDR3 DNA reads as TGTGCCAGCAGCTTAAACCGGGACGGAGCTTTGAACACTGAAGCTTTCTTT. The full variable domain, with the rest looked up from reference TRBV7-8 and TRBJ1-1, is GAGVSQSPRYKVAKRGQDVALRCDPISGHVSLFWYQQALGQGPEFLTYFQNEAQLDKSGLPSDRFFAERPEGSVSTLKIQRTQQEDSAVYLCASSLNRDGALNTEAFFGQGTRLTVV.

In its sample, this clonotype was seen once. This may be a read error, as it is one base from a much larger clone. No conserved phenylalanine or tryptophan ends this CDR3, so it is likely a read error. The chain recombines TRBV9 with TRBJ2-5, with D possibly matching TRBD2 (6 bases). Germline V lookup: CDR1 SGDLS, CDR2 YYNGEE. CDR3 length equals 13 residues. Between the trimmed V and J ends, which lost 4 bases and 5 bases, there was a span of 12 bases. Written as DNA, the CDR3 is TGTGCCAGCAGCTTCGGGGGTCTCGAGACCCAGTACCTC. Residues: CASSFGGLETQYL.

The CDR3 loop is CASSSPGGEPYEQYF. The CDR3 DNA is TGTGCCAGCTCATCCCCCGGGGGCGAACCCTACGAGCAGTACTTC. V gene TRBV18 combines with J gene TRBJ2-7; D possibly matches TRBD1 or TRBD2 (6 bases each). V lost 5 bases to trimming and J lost 2 bases, with 16 bases between them. Germline V CDR1 and CDR2: KGHSH, LQKENI. The CDR3 runs to 15 residues.

Many counts were recorded for this clonotype. J is TRBJ1-4 and V is TRBV7-9; D unresolved. This CDR3 comprises 12 residues. Trimming cost V 4 bases and J 8 bases, with 8 bases left between them. Germline assignment: CDR1 SEHNR and CDR2 FQNEAQ (reference sequence). In DNA, the CDR3 is TGTGCCAGCAGCTCTCTGGGAGAAAAACTGTTTTTT. Translating it yields CASSSLGEKLFF.